The next 27 T cell receptor beta chains were all read from a single sample in a study of cytomegalovirus exposure and HLA in healthy donors. Both 60 Vbeta primers and 13 Jbeta primers went into the PCR. TCRdb's copy holds only in-frame clones and misses some; the assay was immunoSEQ multiplex PCR. The sample contains 150,000 to 200,000 clones, approximately 75% of which appear only once. The sample was PBMCs. These TCRs come from a girl aged 5 to 17 in good health and CMV-seronegative.

The chain recombines TRBV19 with TRBJ2-5; 10 bases match TRBD2. The CDR3 is made up of 15 amino acids. The V gene end was trimmed by 2 bases and the J gene end by 4 bases; junction bases not matched to a gene: 4. Germline values: CDR1 LNHDA, CDR2 SQIVND (reference sequence). The CDR3 loop reads CASSITSGVGETQYF. Written as DNA, the CDR3 is TGTGCCAGTAGTATAACTAGCGGGGTGGGAGAGACCCAGTACTTC.

The V call is TRBV2, the J call TRBJ2-1; D gene unclear. The CDR3 is made up of 11 amino acids. The ends were cut back, 8 bases at V and 10 bases at J, with 12 bases in the middle. Germline-derived CDR1 and CDR2 are SNHLY and FYNNEI. The CDR3 spells CASDGSGEQFF. The CDR3 nucleotides are TGTGCCAGCGATGGTTCTGGCGAGCAGTTCTTC.

This clone has a single count. V gene TRBV5-1 combines with J gene TRBJ2-2; the match to TRBD1 covers 8 bases. The V gene's germline CDR1 is SGHRS and CDR2 YFSETQ. Unmatched junction bases numbered 2, after V lost 0 bases and J lost 1 base. The CDR3 consists of 16 residues. CDR3 sequence (DNA): TGCGCCAGCAGCTTGGCCGGGACAGGGAACACCGGGGAGCTGTTTTTT. It is translated as CASSLAGTGNTGELFF.

In the case of this clone: This CDR3 is also generated by other DNA sequences in the sample. The chain uses TRBV7-9 and TRBJ1-5, with a possible D match to TRBD1 (5 bases). V shed 3 bases and J shed 4 bases, with 7 bases lying between them. The CDR3 covers 13 residues. Germline CDR1 is SEHNR and CDR2 is FQNEAQ (reference sequence). As DNA, the CDR3 is TGTGCCAGCAGCTTCGGGGGAAATCAGCCCCAGCATTTT. Translation: CASSFGGNQPQHF.

This clone has more than one count but fewer than ten. The chain recombines TRBV29-1 with TRBJ2-7; D gene ambiguous. The germline CDR1 and CDR2 sequences are SQVTM and ANQGSEA. V was trimmed by 1 base and J by 0 bases, leaving 13 bases between them. This CDR3 has 15 amino acids. This CDR3 reads CSVEALRGPSYEQYF. CDR3 sequence (DNA): TGCAGCGTTGAAGCACTTAGAGGCCCCTCCTACGAGCAGTACTTC.

This chain links TRBV10-3 with TRBJ1-1; 7 nucleotides line up with TRBD1. The J segment lost 5 bases and the V segment lost 6 bases, leaving 9 bases of the junction unmatched. Germline V lookup: CDR1 ENHRY, CDR2 SYGVKD. The length of the CDR3 is 14 residues. The CDR3 DNA sequence: TGTGCCATCAGCGGACAGGAAAGGGGTACTGAAGCTTTCTTT. It encodes CAISGQERGTEAFF.

The rearrangement links TRBV7-6 to TRBJ1-5; TRBD1 might be the D (6 bases). The CDR3 is 14 amino acids. V was trimmed by 5 bases and J by 4 bases, leaving 12 bases between them. CDR1 is SGHVS, CDR2 FNYEAQ, per germline. The CDR3 DNA is TGTGCCAGCAGCCCCCGGGGGGCAAATCAGCCCCAGCATTTT. Residues: CASSPRGANQPQHF.

The chain is built from TRBV14 and TRBJ2-7; a weak D match, TRBD1 (7 bases). V dropped 4 bases and J dropped 0 bases, with 10 bases sitting between them. The CDR3 extends over 14 amino acids. Germline loops: CDR1 SGHDN, CDR2 FVKESK. Here the CDR3 DNA reads TGTGCCAGCAGCCGCGGGACAGACTCCTACGAGCAGTACTTC. Its translation: CASSRGTDSYEQYF.

The rearrangement joins TRBV7-9 to TRBJ1-2; TRBD1 matches at 8 bases. V lost 4 bases and J lost 3; bases outside the gene matches: 10. CDR3 length equals 16 residues. In germline, CDR1 is SEHNR, CDR2 FQNEAQ (reference sequence). CDR3 in amino acids: CASSSLTGVAYYGYTF. Written as DNA, the CDR3 is TGTGCCAGCAGCTCCCTGACAGGGGTGGCCTACTATGGCTACACCTTC.

This chain joins TRBV4-1 and TRBJ2-7, with D maybe TRBD2 (6 bases). Per the germline V gene, CDR1 is MGHRA and CDR2 is YSYEKL. CDR3 length: 14 amino acids. Between the trimmed V and J ends, which lost 1 base and 0 bases, there was a span of 7 bases. Here the CDR3 reads CASSQGTNSYEQYF. The DNA for the CDR3 is TGCGCCAGCAGCCAAGGGACTAACTCCTACGAGCAGTACTTC.

In regard to this clone: Given the absence of the conserved phenylalanine or tryptophan at the CDR3 end, a read error is likely. The DNA is omitted, as the CDR3 cannot be located on it reliably, and the CDR3 follows TCRdb's listing. The rearrangement uses TRBV5-4 and TRBJ1-4; the table assigns TRBD1, which was not confirmed against the DNA. Including both end residues, the CDR3 is 11 amino acids long. The V gene's germline CDR1 is SGHNT and CDR2 YYREEE (reference sequence). The CDR3: CASSLMRDSLL.

The rearrangement joins TRBV5-1 to TRBJ2-7; 12 bases line up with TRBD2. This CDR3 contains 16 residues. The ends lost 3 bases at V and 4 bases at J; junction bases unmatched: 8. CDR1 SGHRS and CDR2 YFSETQ come from the germline V gene. CDR3 region: CASSSLAGGPLYEQYF. Written as DNA, the CDR3 is TGCGCCAGCAGCTCTCTAGCGGGGGGGCCTCTTTACGAGCAGTACTTC.

V usage is TRBV5-1 and J usage is TRBJ2-2, with 7 bases matching TRBD1. The CDR3 has 16 residues. The germline gives CDR1 SGHRS, CDR2 YFSETQ. Trimming cost V 3 bases and J 2 bases; bases outside gene matches: 7. DNA of the CDR3: TGCGCCAGCAGCTCTGGACAGGAGCTTAACACCGGGGAGCTGTTTTTT. Protein: CASSSGQELNTGELFF.

The chain joins TRBV23-1 to TRBJ2-7, with 9 bases identical to TRBD1. TRBV23-1 falls under the ORF class, with uncertain function. The CDR3 loop spans 16 amino acids. V shed 8 bases, J shed 4 bases, and the junction held 15 bases outside the gene matches. The DNA for the CDR3 is TGCGCCAGCTCCCCCGGCGGGACAGGGACCCTTTACGAGCAGTACTTC. This encodes CASSPGGTGTLYEQYF.

The J gene is TRBJ1-5, the V gene TRBV18; 9 positions match TRBD1. The CDR3 runs to 15 residues. Germline CDR1 KGHSH, CDR2 LQKENI. J was trimmed by 9 bases and V by 3 bases; bases with no gene match: 9. The CDR3: CASSPAGTGPVPQHF. DNA for the CDR3: TGTGCCAGCTCACCGGCGGGGACAGGGCCCGTGCCCCAGCATTTT.

The V call is TRBV5-6, the J call TRBJ1-1; no firm D call. The CDR3 is 15 amino acids. The V gene's germline CDR1 is SGHDT and CDR2 YYEEEE. V lost 4 bases, J lost 2 bases, and 15 bases lay in between. The chain's CDR3 is CASSTDGRGNTEAFF. CDR3 nucleotide sequence: TGTGCCAGCAGCACCGACGGCAGAGGAAACACTGAAGCTTTCTTT.

This rearrangement joins TRBV2 to TRBJ1-1, with D hard to call. The germline gives CDR1 SNHLY, CDR2 FYNNEI. V gave up 2 bases and J gave up 1 base, with 11 bases separating them. The CDR3 runs to 15 residues. Here the CDR3 reads CASSESGNANTEAFF. The CDR3 region has the DNA TGTGCCAGCAGTGAAAGCGGGAATGCGAACACTGAAGCTTTCTTT.

The V gene is TRBV12-5, the J gene TRBJ1-6; possibly TRBD1 for D (6 bases). Germline V gene lookup returns CDR1 LGHNT and CDR2 FRNRAP. V was shortened by 7 bases and J by 7 bases, with 23 bases between the two germline ends. The CDR3 runs to 17 residues. The CDR3 bases are TGTGCTAGTGCTCCGGACAGACGCAAGGCTTCCAATTCACCCCTCCACTTT. Protein sequence: CASAPDRRKASNSPLHF.

The gene calls are TRBV5-6 and TRBJ1-6; the D gene is possibly TRBD1 (6 bases). CDR3 length equals 16 residues. Trimming pared 0 bases from V and 9 bases from J, leaving 16 bases between. The germline gives CDR1 SGHDT, CDR2 YYEEEE. The CDR3 sequence is CASSLDERGGTSPLHF. The DNA for the CDR3 is TGTGCCAGCAGCTTGGACGAGAGGGGGGGGACTTCACCCCTCCACTTT.

V gene TRBV18 combines with J gene TRBJ1-3, with 7 positions matching TRBD1. The CDR3 extends over 16 amino acids. CDR1 and CDR2 (germline): KGHSH, LQKENI. Trimming removed 2 bases from V and 4 bases from J; junction bases left unmatched: 8. CDR3 sequence (DNA): TGTGCCAGCTCACCATTCGAAGCAGGGGGAGGAAACACCATATATTTT. Translation: CASSPFEAGGGNTIYF.

In this sample, this clone turned up a few times. The chain is built from TRBV27 and TRBJ1-5, with unresolved D. Looked up from germline, CDR1 is MNHEY and CDR2 is SMNVEV (reference sequence). CDR3 length: 13 residues. The V end was cut by 3 bases, the J end by 4 bases, with 7 bases between. The CDR3 nucleotides are TGTGCCAGCAGTTTTAACGGGAATCAGCCCCAGCATTTT. Translation: CASSFNGNQPQHF.

The chain links TRBV9 to TRBJ2-5; D possibly corresponds to TRBD2 (6 bases). Germline values: CDR1 SGDLS, CDR2 YYNGEE. The CDR3 is 16 residues long. V was cut by 3 bases and J by 4 bases, with 19 bases left in between. CDR3 region: CASSARPGVGGETQYF. CDR3 DNA: TGTGCCAGCAGCGCAAGACCGGGGGTCGGAGGAGAGACCCAGTACTTC.

This chain connects TRBV6-4 to TRBJ1-6; 9 bases agree with TRBD1. Germline V lookup: CDR1 MRHNA, CDR2 SNTAGT. This CDR3 has 17 amino acids. V was clipped by 6 bases and J by 9 bases; unmatched bases: 15. The CDR3 region has the DNA TGTGCCAGCAGGCAGGAGGGGACAGGGAAGCCCAGTTCACCCCTCCACTTT. This sequence encodes CASRQEGTGKPSSPLHF.

The chain combines TRBV7-6 with TRBJ2-7; D is unresolved. Trimming left V 2 bases short and J 0 bases short, with 11 bases between. CDR1 is SGHVS and CDR2 is FNYEAQ in the germline V gene. This CDR3 is built from 15 residues. CDR3 sequence (DNA): TGTGCCAGCAGCTTACGCGGCGGAAGCTCCTACGAGCAGTACTTC. Encoded protein: CASSLRGGSSYEQYF.

A few counts support this clone. The genes are TRBV5-1 and TRBJ2-2; 10 bases agree with TRBD1. Trimming took 2 bases from V and 6 from J; bases not matched to a gene: 7. Germline CDR1 and CDR2: SGHRS and YFSETQ. The CDR3 contains 16 residues. The CDR3: CASSFRTGGWSGELFF. In nucleotides, the CDR3 is TGCGCCAGCAGCTTCCGGACAGGGGGATGGTCCGGGGAGCTGTTTTTT. The full variable domain, completed using reference TRBV5-1 and TRBJ2-2, is KAGVTQTPRYLIKTRGQQVTLSCSPISGHRSVSWYQQTPGQGLQFLFEYFSETQRNKGNFPGRFSGRQFSNSRSEMNVSTLELGDSALYLCASSFRTGGWSGELFFGEGSRLTVL.

V is TRBV6-1 and J is TRBJ1-2; 7 positions agree with TRBD1. The germline V gene has CDR1 MNHNS and CDR2 SASEGT. V shed 1 base and J 5 bases; nucleotides not matched to a gene: 7. CDR3 size: 15 residues. The CDR3 sequence is CASSEEKGAGYGYTF. DNA of the CDR3: TGTGCCAGCAGTGAAGAGAAGGGGGCTGGGTATGGCTACACCTTC.

The chain links TRBV30 to TRBJ1-1; D perhaps matches TRBD1 (5 bases). The CDR3 contains 15 residues. Between the trimmed V and J ends, which lost 0 bases and 4 bases, there was a span of 15 bases. Germline V gene lookup returns CDR1 GTSNPN and CDR2 SVGIG (reference sequence). In DNA form, the CDR3 reads TGTGCCTGGAGTGTACTGGGAGGGACCGGCACTGAAGCTTTCTTT. This sequence encodes CAWSVLGGTGTEAFF.